This T cell receptor beta chain was sequenced during a study of shared clonotypes between healthy human individuals. Study-level information: With ages of 18 to 49, the donors were two women and a few men.

General study findings and limits: Limited genetic and exposure-history diversity came from having few donors.

A remark on this clone: What it recognizes is unknown.

CD45RO-negative, CCR7-positively selected cells formed the naive CD8 fraction, excluding terminally differentiated effector memory CD45RA+ cells. Adult Caucasians living in Nashville, Tennessee made up all of the donors. Replicate PCRs from sorted subsets contained roughly 220 ng DNA, which is 30,000 to 35,000 T cell genomes. Using immunoSEQ multiplex PCR, the repertoire was profiled, and TCRdb retains in-frame clones only, with some absent. The sample holds a few million clones; 85% to 95% are singletons and the top ten take approximately 1.6%. Trimming stripped 0 bases from V and 2 bases from J, with 10 bases between. The CDR3 covers 15 residues. The germline CDR1 and CDR2 sequences are MNHEY and SVGAGI.

The clonotype comes from a man between 18 and 35 years old in good health. Some clones in this sample may be carry-over from other donors' samples. J is TRBJ1-1 and V is TRBV6-5; D uncertain. The specimen sequenced was naive CD8+ T cells from PBMCs. CDR3 DNA: TGTGCCAGCAGTTACTCGATAAACAGTAACACTGAAGCTTTCTTT. Translated, it gives CASSYSINSNTEAFF.